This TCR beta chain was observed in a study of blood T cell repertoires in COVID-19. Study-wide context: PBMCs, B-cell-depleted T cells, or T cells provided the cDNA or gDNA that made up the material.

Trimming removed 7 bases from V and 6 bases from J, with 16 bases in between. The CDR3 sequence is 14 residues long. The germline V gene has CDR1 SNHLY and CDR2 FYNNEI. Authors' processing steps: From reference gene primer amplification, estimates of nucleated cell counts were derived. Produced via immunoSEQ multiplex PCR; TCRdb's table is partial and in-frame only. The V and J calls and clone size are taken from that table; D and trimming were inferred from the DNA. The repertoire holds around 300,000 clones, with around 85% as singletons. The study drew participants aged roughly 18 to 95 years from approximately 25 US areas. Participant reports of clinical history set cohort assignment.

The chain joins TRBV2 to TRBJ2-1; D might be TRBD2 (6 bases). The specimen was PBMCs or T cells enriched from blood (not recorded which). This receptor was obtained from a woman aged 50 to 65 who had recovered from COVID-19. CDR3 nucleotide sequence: TGTGCCAGCAACGGCCTCAGCGGGCGCAATGAGCAGTTCTTC. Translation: CASNGLSGRNEQFF.